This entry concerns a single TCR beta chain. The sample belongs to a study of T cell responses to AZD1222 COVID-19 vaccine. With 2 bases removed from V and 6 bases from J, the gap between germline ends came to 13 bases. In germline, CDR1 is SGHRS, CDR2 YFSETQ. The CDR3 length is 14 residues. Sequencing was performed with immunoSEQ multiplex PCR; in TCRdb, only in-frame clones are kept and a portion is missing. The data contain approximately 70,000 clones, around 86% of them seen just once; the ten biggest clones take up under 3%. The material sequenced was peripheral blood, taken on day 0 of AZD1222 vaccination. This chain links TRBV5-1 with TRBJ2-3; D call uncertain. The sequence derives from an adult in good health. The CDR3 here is CASSLSNMQDTQYF. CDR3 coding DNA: TGCGCCAGCAGCTTATCAAACATGCAGGATACGCAGTATTTT. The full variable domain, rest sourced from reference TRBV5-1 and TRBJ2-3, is KAGVTQTPRYLIKTRGQQVTLSCSPISGHRSVSWYQQTPGQGLQFLFEYFSETQRNKGNFPGRFSGRQFSNSRSEMNVSTLELGDSALYLCASSLSNMQDTQYFGPGTRLTVL.